Below are 7 T cell receptor beta chains sequenced from a single sample in a study of blood T cell repertoires in COVID-19 (dated by TCRdb to 2020 to 2021). Libraries came from the immunoSEQ multiplex PCR assay. As stored in TCRdb, this immuneACCESS dataset retains in-frame rearrangements with V and J assigned. A fraction of the clones does not appear; measured against another copy, unresolved V genes explain less than half of the discrepancy, and the remainder lacks a known reason. Within this sample are around 250,000 clones, with around four fifths of them counted one time only. 5.7% of the sample goes to the ten largest clones. The specimen sequenced was peripheral blood. These receptors all come from a man aged 80 or over with acute or convalescent COVID-19.

This sequence joins TRBV4-1 and TRBJ1-1; 10 positions agree with TRBD1. CDR3 length equals 15 residues. Per germline, CDR1 MGHRA and CDR2 YSYEKL. V was clipped by 1 base and J by 5 bases; unmatched bases: 4. DNA of the CDR3: TGCGCCAGCAGCCAAGCGGACAGGGGGGGGACTGAAGCTTTCTTT. Translated, it gives CASSQADRGGTEAFF.

The genes are TRBV30 and TRBJ2-5; D might be TRBD1 (5 bases). With 2 bases removed from V and 1 base from J, the gap between germline ends came to 11 bases. CDR1 and CDR2 from the germline V gene are GTSNPN and SVGIG (reference sequence). There are 14 residues in the CDR3. The CDR3 DNA is TGTGCCTGGAGTAAGGGGCCTATCCAAGAGACCCAGTACTTC. Translating it yields CAWSKGPIQETQYF. The entire variable domain, with the rest obtained from reference TRBV30 and TRBJ2-5, is as follows: SQTIHQWPATLVQPVGSPLSLECTVEGTSNPNLYWYRQAAGRGLQLLFYSVGIGQISSEVPQNLSASRPQDRQFILSSKKLLLSDSGFYLCAWSKGPIQETQYFGPGTRLLVL.

V is TRBV4-1 and J is TRBJ2-5, with D maybe TRBD2 (7 bases). Trimming took 0 bases from V and 5 from J, leaving 22 bases between them. The germline gives CDR1 MGHRA, CDR2 YSYEKL. The CDR3 extends over 18 amino acids. For the CDR3, the DNA is TGCGCCAGCAGCCAAGAAGGGGAGGGTAGGGGGTTGCGGGAGACCCAGTACTTC. Amino acid sequence: CASSQEGEGRGLRETQYF.

V usage is TRBV5-6 and J usage is TRBJ1-6, with 9 bases identical to TRBD1. The CDR3 extends over 17 amino acids. From germline, CDR1 is SGHDT and CDR2 YYEEEE. Trimming at V came to 3 bases and at J to 0 bases, leaving 4 bases not matched to a gene. CDR3: CASSSGQGSSYNSPLHF. The CDR3 DNA reads TGTGCCAGCAGCTCCGGACAGGGGAGCTCCTATAATTCACCCCTCCACTTT.

The chain combines TRBV7-9 with TRBJ1-6; 9 bases match TRBD1. V trimming: 5 bases; J trimming: 8 bases; junction bases outside the gene matches: 10. Germline lookup yields CDR1 SEHNR and CDR2 FQNEAQ (reference sequence). The length of the CDR3 is 16 residues. For the CDR3, the DNA is TGTGCCAGCAGCACGGACAGGGGAAGGTTTGATTCACCCCTCCACTTT. Residues: CASSTDRGRFDSPLHF.

V usage is TRBV5-6 and J usage is TRBJ2-1, with TRBD2 identical over 7 bases. With V trimmed by 4 bases and J by 8 bases, 3 bases remained unmatched. The CDR3 covers 12 residues. CDR1 and CDR2 (germline): SGHDT, YYEEEE. CDR3 sequence reads: CASSPGGDEQFF. In DNA form, the CDR3 reads TGTGCCAGCAGCCCGGGAGGCGATGAGCAGTTCTTC.

This clone appeared a single time. This chain links TRBV7-8 with TRBJ2-1, with 11 bases that match TRBD2. The CDR3 runs to 17 residues. V was pared by 5 bases and J by 9 bases, with 15 bases of the junction left unmatched. From germline, CDR1 is SGHVS and CDR2 FQNEAQ. CDR3 nucleotides: TGTGCCAGCAGCCAAAAGGGGCTCGGACTAGCGGGCGGTGAGCAGTTCTTC. Its protein product is CASSQKGLGLAGGEQFF.